The 20 T cell receptor beta chains listed next were all sequenced from one sample in a study of blood T cells in healthy people across ages. A J-beta primer mix and a sample-barcoded 5' primer were used in a second PCR of about 7 to 12 cycles. TCRdb re-called the 5' RACE reads with MiXCR, one entry per CDR3 protein. The data contain around 1,000,000 distinct CDR3 sequences, roughly a quarter of them singletons. These data also formed part of another study, on T cells of mothers and their children.

The sequenced sample was blood. The receptors stem from a girl aged 2 to 9 in good health.

The rearrangement joins TRBV7-9 to TRBJ2-6, with D possibly being TRBD1 (5 bases). The V gene lost 5 bases and the J gene lost 2 bases, with 10 bases spanning the gap. Germline CDR1 and CDR2: SEHNR and FQNEAQ (reference sequence). The CDR3 covers 15 residues. The DNA for the CDR3 is TGTGCCAGCAGCGCCCAGGGTGCTGGGGCCAACGTCCTGACTTTC. It specifies CASSAQGAGANVLTF.

A few counts support this clonotype. The chain joins TRBV9 to TRBJ2-4, with TRBD2 matching 10 bases. The V gene's germline CDR1 is SGDLS and CDR2 YYNGEE. The V gene end was trimmed by 2 bases and the J gene end by 8 bases; junction bases not matched to a gene: 4. This CDR3 contains 14 residues. The CDR3 DNA sequence: TGTGCCAGCAGCGTCGGGACTAGCGTGGACATTCAGTACTTC. It codes for CASSVGTSVDIQYF.

The chain employs TRBV7-9 and TRBJ1-1; D not resolved. Trimming stripped 4 bases from V and 6 bases from J, with 18 bases between. The germline V gene encodes CDR1 SEHNR and CDR2 FQNEAQ (reference sequence). The CDR3 sequence is 15 residues long. The CDR3 spells CASSYGPPKESEAFF. The CDR3, as DNA: TGTGCCAGCAGCTATGGACCGCCGAAAGAGTCTGAAGCTTTCTTT.

The chain employs TRBV28 and TRBJ2-3; D is ambiguous. V lost 5 bases and J 4 bases, leaving 7 bases between the germline ends. The CDR3 contains 12 residues. CDR1 is MDHEN and CDR2 is SYDVKM in the germline V gene. In DNA form, the CDR3 reads TGTGCCAGCAGTAGAGATTCAGATACGCAGTATTTT. Translation gives CASSRDSDTQYF.

This clonotype was seen more than once but under ten times. The chain has TRBV27 and TRBJ2-1; D possibly matches TRBD1 or TRBD2 (5 bases each). The J call may be wrong; the DNA end is better matched by TRBJ2-7. The CDR3 consists of 13 residues. The germline CDR1 and CDR2 sequences are MNHEY and SMNVEV (reference sequence). CDR3: CASSFQGASEQYF. As DNA, the CDR3 is TGTGCCAGCAGTTTTCAGGGAGCATCCGAGCAGTACTTC.

The table lists this clonotype with a few counts. The V call is TRBV4-1, the J call TRBJ1-2; a weak D match, TRBD1 (5 bases). The CDR3 has 16 residues. Trimming shortened V by 1 base and J by 9 bases, and 21 bases separated the two germline ends. The V gene's germline CDR1 is MGHRA and CDR2 YSYEKL. This chain's CDR3 is CASSQGVLQVYGSYTF. CDR3 coding DNA: TGCGCCAGCAGCCAAGGGGTACTACAGGTCTATGGAAGCTACACCTTC.

The chain couples TRBV28 to TRBJ2-5, with D uncertain. Trimming took 3 bases from V and 7 from J, leaving 12 bases between them. The germline V gene encodes CDR1 MDHEN and CDR2 SYDVKM. The CDR3 totals 13 residues. The CDR3: CASSFRERVTQYF. The DNA for the CDR3 is TGTGCCAGCAGTTTCCGAGAAAGGGTGACCCAGTACTTC.

CDR3 amino acids: CSVDAGLAGGNEQYF. The CDR3 DNA reads as TGCAGCGTTGACGCCGGACTAGCGGGAGGGAACGAGCAGTACTTC. V gene TRBV29-1 combines with J gene TRBJ2-7, with 15 positions matching TRBD2. The CDR3 extends over 15 amino acids. V lost 3 bases to trimming and J lost 5 bases; unmatched junction nucleotides: 5. The germline V gene encodes CDR1 SQVTM and CDR2 ANQGSEA.

The sample holds a few counts of this clonotype. The J gene is TRBJ2-1, the V gene TRBV27; no firm D call. V lost 6 bases and J 13 bases, leaving 19 bases between the germline ends. The CDR3 sequence is 13 residues long. In germline, CDR1 is MNHEY, CDR2 SMNVEV (reference sequence). The CDR3 sequence: CASSAHARKSQFF. In DNA, the CDR3 is TGTGCCAGCAGCGCACACGCTAGAAAATCACAGTTCTTC.

V and J are TRBV20-1 and TRBJ2-7; a weak D match, TRBD2 (6 bases). The end of the DNA aligns better with TRBJ2-1, so the J call may be wrong. There are 15 residues in the CDR3. Germline values: CDR1 DFQATT, CDR2 SNEGSKA (reference sequence). The CDR3 loop reads CSAANKVAEGNEQFF. CDR3 nucleotides: TGCAGTGCTGCCAATAAGGTAGCGGAGGGGAATGAGCAGTTCTTC.

The chain uses TRBV11-2 and TRBJ2-5; TRBD1 might be the D (5 bases). Per the germline V gene, CDR1 is SGHAT and CDR2 is FQNNGV. This CDR3 has 15 amino acids. Trimming removed 2 bases from V and 1 base from J, with 11 bases in between. The DNA of the CDR3 is TGTGCCAGCAGCTTAAGCAGGGCCGGCCAAGAGACCCAGTACTTC. It yields the protein CASSLSRAGQETQYF. Combining the CDR3 with reference TRBV11-2 and TRBJ2-5 gives the whole variable domain EAGVAQSPRYKIIEKRQSVAFWCNPISGHATLYWYQQILGQGPKLLIQFQNNGVVDDSQLPKDRFSAERLKGVDSTLKIQPAKLEDSAVYLCASSLSRAGQETQYFGPGTRLLVL.

This clonotype has a handful of counts. The V gene is TRBV7-3, the J gene TRBJ2-1; D is uncertain. Germline loops: CDR1 SGHTA, CDR2 FQGTGA. V was shortened by 3 bases and J by 9 bases, with 9 bases between the two germline ends. CDR3 length equals 12 residues. Here the CDR3 reads CASSFSKGEQFF. CDR3 coding DNA: TGTGCCAGCAGCTTTTCAAAGGGTGAGCAGTTCTTC. Supplemented by reference TRBV7-3 and TRBJ2-1, the full variable domain reads GAGVSQTPSNKVTEKGKYVELRCDPISGHTALYWYRQSLGQGPEFLIYFQGTGAADDSGLPNDRFFAVRPEGSVSTLKIQRTERGDSAVYLCASSFSKGEQFFGPGTRLTVL.

The CDR3 DNA follows: TGTGCCACCAGCGGAGGGGTAGAAAAACTGTTTTTT. As protein: CATSGGVEKLFF. The chain joins TRBV15 to TRBJ1-4, with D possibly being TRBD1 (5 bases). The germline gives CDR1 LNHNV, CDR2 YYDKDF (reference sequence). The CDR3 has 12 amino acids. Trimming shortened V by 5 bases and J by 8 bases, and 9 bases separated the two germline ends.

V is TRBV12-3 or TRBV12-4 and J is TRBJ1-5; maybe TRBD1 (5 bases). The V gene lost 3 bases and the J gene lost 7 bases, with 16 bases spanning the gap. The CDR3 loop spans 15 amino acids. The CDR3 bases are TGTGCCAGCAGTTTTTTTGGTTTGGGGGGACAGCCCCAGCATTTT. Translating gives CASSFFGLGGQPQHF.

This chain links TRBV20-1 with TRBJ2-5; 8 bases match TRBD2. J lost 4 bases, V lost 3 bases, and 4 bases had no gene match. Looked up from germline, CDR1 is DFQATT and CDR2 is SNEGSKA (reference sequence). CDR3 length: 13 residues. The CDR3 DNA reads as TGCAGTGCTAGTCCCGGGACTAGAGAGACCCAGTACTTC. This sequence encodes CSASPGTRETQYF.

This clonotype was observed at least ten times. The chain employs TRBV6-5 and TRBJ1-4; D is uncertain. CDR3 length: 12 residues. V shed 5 bases and J shed 8 bases, with 9 bases lying between them. Germline loops: CDR1 MNHEY, CDR2 SVGAGI. CDR3 loop: CASSPTREKLFF. CDR3 DNA sequence: TGTGCCAGCAGTCCGACTCGGGAAAAACTGTTTTTT.

The V gene is TRBV14, the J gene TRBJ1-4; D is unresolved. CDR1 SGHDN and CDR2 FVKESK come from the germline V gene. The CDR3 runs to 19 residues. V shed 1 base and J shed 7 bases, with 25 bases lying between them. CDR3 residues: CASSQGIGASWMSAEKLFF. CDR3 nucleotides: TGTGCCAGCAGCCAAGGAATAGGCGCCTCTTGGATGTCGGCTGAAAAACTGTTTTTT. Combining the CDR3 with reference TRBV14 and TRBJ1-4 gives the whole variable domain EAGVTQFPSHSVIEKGQTVTLRCDPISGHDNLYWYRRVMGKEIKFLLHFVKESKQDESGMPNNRFLAERTGGTYSTLKVQPAELEDSGVYFCASSQGIGASWMSAEKLFFGSGTQLSVL.

The chain uses TRBV4-1 and TRBJ2-7; 10 positions match TRBD2. The closer fit of TRBJ2-5 to the DNA end suggests the J call may be wrong. The germline V gene has CDR1 MGHRA and CDR2 YSYEKL. The CDR3 spans 16 residues. The CDR3 DNA sequence: TGCGCCAGCAGCCAAGATCTAGCGGGAGCAGGCGAGACCCAGTACTTC. Protein sequence: CASSQDLAGAGETQYF.

A note on this clonotype: The junction shows a germline mismatch at one end, possibly a read error. This sequence joins TRBV7-2 and TRBJ2-1; D possibly corresponds to TRBD2 (5 bases). This CDR3 has 15 amino acids. CDR1 is SGHTA, CDR2 FQGNSA, per germline. The CDR3 DNA sequence: TGTGCTAGCAGCTTAGGCGGAGGACGGCACAATGAGCAGTTCTTC. Protein: CASSLGGGRHNEQFF. The entire variable domain, with the rest obtained from reference TRBV7-2 and TRBJ2-1, is as follows: GAGVSQSPSNKVTEKGKDVELRCDPISGHTALYWYRQSLGQGLEFLIYFQGNSAPDKSGLPSDRFSAERTGGSVSTLTIQRTQQEDSAVYLCASSLGGGRHNEQFFGPGTRLTVL.

The gene calls are TRBV28 and TRBJ2-5; possible D gene TRBD2, 6 bases. CDR1 MDHEN and CDR2 SYDVKM come from the germline V gene. The CDR3 sequence is 16 residues long. The V end lost 4 bases, the J end lost 0 bases, and 15 bases lay between the germline ends. Written as DNA, the CDR3 is TGTGCCAGCAGTTACAAGAGTTGGGAGGACCAAGAGACCCAGTACTTC. Amino acid sequence: CASSYKSWEDQETQYF. The full variable domain, with the rest looked up from reference TRBV28 and TRBJ2-5, is DVKVTQSSRYLVKRTGEKVFLECVQDMDHENMFWYRQDPGLGLRLIYFSYDVKMKEKGDIPEGYSVSREKKERFSLILESASTNQTSMYLCASSYKSWEDQETQYFGPGTRLLVL.